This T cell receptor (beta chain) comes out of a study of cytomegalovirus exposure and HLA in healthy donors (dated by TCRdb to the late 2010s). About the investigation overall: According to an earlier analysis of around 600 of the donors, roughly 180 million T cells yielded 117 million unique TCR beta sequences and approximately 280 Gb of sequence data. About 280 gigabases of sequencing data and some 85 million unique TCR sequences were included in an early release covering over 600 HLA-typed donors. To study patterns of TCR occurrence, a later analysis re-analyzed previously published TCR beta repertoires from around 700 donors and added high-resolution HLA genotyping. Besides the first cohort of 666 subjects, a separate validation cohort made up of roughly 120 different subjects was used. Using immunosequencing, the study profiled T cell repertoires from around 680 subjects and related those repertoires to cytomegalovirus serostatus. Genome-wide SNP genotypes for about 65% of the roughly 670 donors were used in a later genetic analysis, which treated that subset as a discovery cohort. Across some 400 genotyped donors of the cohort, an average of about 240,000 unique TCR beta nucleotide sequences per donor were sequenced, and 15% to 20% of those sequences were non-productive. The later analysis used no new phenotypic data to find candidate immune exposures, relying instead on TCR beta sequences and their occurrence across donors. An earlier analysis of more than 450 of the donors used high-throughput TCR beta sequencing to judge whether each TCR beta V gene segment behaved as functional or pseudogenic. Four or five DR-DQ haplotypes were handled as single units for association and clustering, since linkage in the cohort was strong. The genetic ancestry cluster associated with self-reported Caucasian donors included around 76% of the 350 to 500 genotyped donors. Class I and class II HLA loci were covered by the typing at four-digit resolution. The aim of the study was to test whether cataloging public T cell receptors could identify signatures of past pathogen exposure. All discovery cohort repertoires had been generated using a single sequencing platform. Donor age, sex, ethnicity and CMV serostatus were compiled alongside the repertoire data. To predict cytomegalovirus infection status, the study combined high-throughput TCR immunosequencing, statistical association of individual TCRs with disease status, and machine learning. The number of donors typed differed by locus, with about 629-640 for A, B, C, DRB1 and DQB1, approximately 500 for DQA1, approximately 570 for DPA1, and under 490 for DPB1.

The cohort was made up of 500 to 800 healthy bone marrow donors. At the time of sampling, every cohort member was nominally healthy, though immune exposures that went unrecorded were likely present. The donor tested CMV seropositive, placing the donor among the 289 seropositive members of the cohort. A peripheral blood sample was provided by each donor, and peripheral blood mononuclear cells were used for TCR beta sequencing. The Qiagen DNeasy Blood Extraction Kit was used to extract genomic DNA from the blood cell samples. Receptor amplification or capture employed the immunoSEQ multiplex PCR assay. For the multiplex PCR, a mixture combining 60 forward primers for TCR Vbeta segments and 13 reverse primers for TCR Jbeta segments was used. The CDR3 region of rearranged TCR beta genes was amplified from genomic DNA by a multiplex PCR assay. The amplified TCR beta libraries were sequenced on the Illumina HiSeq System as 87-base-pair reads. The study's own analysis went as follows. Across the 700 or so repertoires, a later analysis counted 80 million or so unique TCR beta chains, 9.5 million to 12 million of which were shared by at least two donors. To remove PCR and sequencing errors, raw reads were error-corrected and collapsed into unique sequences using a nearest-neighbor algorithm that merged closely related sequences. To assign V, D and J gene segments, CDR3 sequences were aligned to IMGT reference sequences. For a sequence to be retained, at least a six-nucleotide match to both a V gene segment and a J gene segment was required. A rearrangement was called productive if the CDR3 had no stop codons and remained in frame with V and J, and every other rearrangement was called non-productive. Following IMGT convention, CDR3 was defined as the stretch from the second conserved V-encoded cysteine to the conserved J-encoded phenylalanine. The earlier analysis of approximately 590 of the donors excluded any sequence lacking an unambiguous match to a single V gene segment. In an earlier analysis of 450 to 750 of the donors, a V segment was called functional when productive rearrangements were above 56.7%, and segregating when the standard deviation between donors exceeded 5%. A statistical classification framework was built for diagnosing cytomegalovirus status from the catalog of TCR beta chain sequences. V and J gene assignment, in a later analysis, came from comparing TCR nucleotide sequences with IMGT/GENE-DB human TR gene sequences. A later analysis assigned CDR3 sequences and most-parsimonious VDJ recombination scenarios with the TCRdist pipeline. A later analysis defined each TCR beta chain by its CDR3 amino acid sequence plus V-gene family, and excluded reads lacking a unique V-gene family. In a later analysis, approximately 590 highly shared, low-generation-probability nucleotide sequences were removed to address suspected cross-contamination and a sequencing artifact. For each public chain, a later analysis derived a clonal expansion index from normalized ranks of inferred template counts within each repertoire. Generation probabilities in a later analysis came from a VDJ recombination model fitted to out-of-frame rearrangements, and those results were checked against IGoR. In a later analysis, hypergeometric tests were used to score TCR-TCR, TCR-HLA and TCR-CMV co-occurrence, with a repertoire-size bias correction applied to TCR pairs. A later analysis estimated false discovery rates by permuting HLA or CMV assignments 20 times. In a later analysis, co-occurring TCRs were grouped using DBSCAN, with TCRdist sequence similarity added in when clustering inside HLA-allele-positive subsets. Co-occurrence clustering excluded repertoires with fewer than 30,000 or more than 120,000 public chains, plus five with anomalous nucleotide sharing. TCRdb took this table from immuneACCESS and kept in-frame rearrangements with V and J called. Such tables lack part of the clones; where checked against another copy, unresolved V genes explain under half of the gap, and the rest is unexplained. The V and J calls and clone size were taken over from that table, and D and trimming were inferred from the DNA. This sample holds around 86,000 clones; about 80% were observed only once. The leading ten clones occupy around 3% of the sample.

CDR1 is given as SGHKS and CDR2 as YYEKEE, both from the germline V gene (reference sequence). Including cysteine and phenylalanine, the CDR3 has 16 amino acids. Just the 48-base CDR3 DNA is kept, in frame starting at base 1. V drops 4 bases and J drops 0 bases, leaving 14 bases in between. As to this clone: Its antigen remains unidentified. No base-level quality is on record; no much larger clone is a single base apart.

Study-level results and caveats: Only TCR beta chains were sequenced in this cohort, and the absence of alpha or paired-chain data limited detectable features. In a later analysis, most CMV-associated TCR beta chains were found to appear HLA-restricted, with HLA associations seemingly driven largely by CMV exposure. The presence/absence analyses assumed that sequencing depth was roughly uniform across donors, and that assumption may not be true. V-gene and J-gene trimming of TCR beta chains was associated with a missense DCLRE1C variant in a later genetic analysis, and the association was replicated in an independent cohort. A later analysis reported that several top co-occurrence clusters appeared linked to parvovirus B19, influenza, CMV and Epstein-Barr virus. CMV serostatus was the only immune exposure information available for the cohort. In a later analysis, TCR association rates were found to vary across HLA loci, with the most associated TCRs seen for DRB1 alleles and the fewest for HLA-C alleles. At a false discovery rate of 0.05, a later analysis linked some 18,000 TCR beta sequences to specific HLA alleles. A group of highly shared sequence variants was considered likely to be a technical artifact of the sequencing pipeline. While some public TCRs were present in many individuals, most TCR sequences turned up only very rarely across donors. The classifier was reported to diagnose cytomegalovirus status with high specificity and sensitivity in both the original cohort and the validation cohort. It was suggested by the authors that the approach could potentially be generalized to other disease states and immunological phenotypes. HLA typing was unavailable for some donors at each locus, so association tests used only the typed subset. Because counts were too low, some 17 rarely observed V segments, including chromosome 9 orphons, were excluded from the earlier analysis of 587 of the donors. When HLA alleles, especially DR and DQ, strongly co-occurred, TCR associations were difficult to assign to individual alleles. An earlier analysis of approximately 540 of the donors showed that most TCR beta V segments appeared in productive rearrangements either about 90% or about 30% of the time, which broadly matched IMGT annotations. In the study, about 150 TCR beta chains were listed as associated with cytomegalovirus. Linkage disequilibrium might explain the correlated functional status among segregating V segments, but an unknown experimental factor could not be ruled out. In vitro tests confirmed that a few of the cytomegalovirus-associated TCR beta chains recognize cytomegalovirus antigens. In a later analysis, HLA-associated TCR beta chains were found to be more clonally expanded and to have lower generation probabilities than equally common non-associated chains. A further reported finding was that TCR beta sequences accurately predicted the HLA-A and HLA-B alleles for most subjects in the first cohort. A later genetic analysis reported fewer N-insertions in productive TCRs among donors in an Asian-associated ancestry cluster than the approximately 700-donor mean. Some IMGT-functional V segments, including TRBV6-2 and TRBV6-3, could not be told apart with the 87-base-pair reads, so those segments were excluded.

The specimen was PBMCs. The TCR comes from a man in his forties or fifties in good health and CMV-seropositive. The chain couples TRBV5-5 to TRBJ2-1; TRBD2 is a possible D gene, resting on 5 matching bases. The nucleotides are TGTGCCAGCAGCCGAAGCGAAGGGAGCTCCTACAATGAGCAGTTCTTC. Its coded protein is CASSRSEGSSYNEQFF.